A single sample gave rise to the 7 T cell receptor beta chains below, sequenced in a study of early T cells in non-severe SARS-CoV-2 infection. TCRdb processed the 5' RACE reads anew with MiXCR; each CDR3 protein has one entry. The profile covers 85,000 to 95,000 distinct CDR3 sequences, with roughly 14% appearing a single time and 0.45% to 0.75% taken by the ten largest. The sequencing sample was made of whole blood. The receptors come from an adult who was a healthcare worker with PCR-confirmed SARS-CoV-2 infection or an uninfected control (not recorded which).

The J gene is TRBJ2-1, the V gene TRBV10-3, with 14 positions matching TRBD2. Germline lookup yields CDR1 ENHRY and CDR2 SYGVKD. With V trimmed by 2 bases and J by 0 bases, 6 bases remained unmatched. The CDR3 extends over 19 amino acids. CDR3 DNA sequence: TGTGCCATCAGTGAGAGGGGGACTAGCGGGGGCCTCTCCTACAATGAGCAGTTCTTC. Translating gives CAISERGTSGGLSYNEQFF.

The chain combines TRBV20-1 with TRBJ2-3; TRBD2 aligns across 12 bases. The trim removed 5 bases at V and 3 bases at J, leaving 6 bases unmatched. CDR1 and CDR2 (germline): DFQATT, SNEGSKA (reference sequence). The CDR3 sequence is 15 residues long. CDR3 nucleotides: TGCAGTGCTGGGCTCGGACTAGCGGGGACAGATACGCAGTATTTT. This translates into CSAGLGLAGTDTQYF.

The chain has TRBV19 and TRBJ2-3; the match to TRBD1 covers 9 bases. The V and J ends lost 5 bases and 6 bases, in that order; junction bases with no gene match: 6. Germline CDR1 and CDR2: LNHDA and SQIVND (reference sequence). The CDR3 loop spans 14 amino acids. The CDR3 here is CASSDRGNVDTQYF. CDR3 nucleotide sequence: TGTGCCAGTAGTGACAGGGGGAACGTGGATACGCAGTATTTT.

This clonotype was picked up a small number of times. The rearrangement joins TRBV18 to TRBJ2-5; tentatively, D is TRBD1 (6 bases). V was trimmed by 8 bases and J by 2 bases, leaving 12 bases between them. Germline V gene sequence: CDR1 KGHSH, CDR2 LQKENI. The CDR3 extends over 13 amino acids. CDR3 coding DNA: TGTGCCAGCACGCTTGGGACACAAGAGACCCAGTACTTC. Protein: CASTLGTQETQYF. Complete variable domain (other parts from reference TRBV18 and TRBJ2-5): NAGVMQNPRHLVRRRGQEARLRCSPMKGHSHVYWYRQLPEEGLKFMVYLQKENIIDESGMPKERFSAEFPKEGPSILRIQQVVRGDSAAYFCASTLGTQETQYFGPGTRLLVL.

The chain joins TRBV29-1 to TRBJ2-5; 7 nucleotides align to TRBD2. Looked up from germline, CDR1 is SQVTM and CDR2 is ANQGSEA. CDR3 size: 11 residues. The V and J ends lost 3 bases and 5 bases, in that order; junction bases with no gene match: 0. CDR3 coding DNA: TGCAGCGTTGATAGCGGGGAGACCCAGTACTTC. It yields the protein CSVDSGETQYF.

Note on this clonotype: One junction end disagrees with the germline gene, perhaps due to a read error. This rearrangement joins TRBV29-1 to TRBJ2-6; weak D call: TRBD1 (5 bases). Per germline, CDR1 SQVTM and CDR2 ANQGSEA. CDR3 size: 15 residues. The CDR3 spells CSVEDSDSGAYVLTF. CDR3 sequence (DNA): TGCAGCGTTGAAGACAGTGACTCTGGGGCCTACGTCCTGACTTTC.

At least ten counts were recorded for this clonotype. This chain uses TRBV19 with TRBJ1-2; no firm D call. The CDR3 runs 14 residues. The germline V gene encodes CDR1 LNHDA and CDR2 SQIVND (reference sequence). Trimming removed 4 bases from V and 4 bases from J, with 13 bases in between. In DNA form, the CDR3 reads TGTGCCAGTAGTAAGGCAGCGAACCCCTATGGCTACACCTTC. Amino acid sequence: CASSKAANPYGYTF.